This T cell receptor beta chain emerged from a study of cytomegalovirus exposure and HLA in healthy donors. Study-wide findings and caveats: CMV serostatus was the sole immune exposure data available.

With 60 Vbeta and 13 Jbeta primers, the PCR was carried out. Profiled with immunoSEQ multiplex PCR; TCRdb holds only in-frame clones, not every one. Among over 100,000 clones listed, roughly 74% were seen once. Points on this clone: Its matching antigen is unknown.

Trimming removed 2 bases at V and 2 bases at J, with 12 bases between. The CDR3 loop spans 14 amino acids. Germline V gene lookup returns CDR1 GTSNPN and CDR2 SVGIG (reference sequence). The sequenced sample consisted of PBMCs. The chain uses TRBV30 and TRBJ1-2; TRBD1 is a possible D gene (5 bases). The sequence was obtained from a man between 40 and 49 years old in good health and CMV-seropositive. CDR3 DNA: TGTGCCTGGAGTCCAGACAGTACCAACTATGGCTACACCTTC. Its protein is CAWSPDSTNYGYTF.